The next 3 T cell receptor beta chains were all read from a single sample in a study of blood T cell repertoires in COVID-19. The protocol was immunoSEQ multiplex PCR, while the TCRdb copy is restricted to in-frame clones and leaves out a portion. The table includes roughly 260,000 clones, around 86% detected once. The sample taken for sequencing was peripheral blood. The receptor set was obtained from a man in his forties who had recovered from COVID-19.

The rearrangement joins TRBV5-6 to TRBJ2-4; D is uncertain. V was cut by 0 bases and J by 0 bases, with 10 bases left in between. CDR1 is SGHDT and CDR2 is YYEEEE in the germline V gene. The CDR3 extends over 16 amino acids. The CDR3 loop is CASSLDAALAKNIQYF. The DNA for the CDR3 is TGTGCCAGCAGCTTGGATGCGGCTCTAGCCAAAAACATTCAGTACTTC.

The CDR3 bases are TGTGCCACCGGAGCATGGACTAGCGGGAAAGAGACCCAGTACTTC. Translation gives CATGAWTSGKETQYF. The chain couples TRBV24-1 to TRBJ2-5; TRBD2 agrees at 12 bases. CDR1 and CDR2 from the germline V gene are KGHDR and SFDVKD. Trimming removed 9 bases from V and 3 bases from J; junction bases left unmatched: 7. The CDR3 spans 15 residues.

The chain's CDR3 is CASTDRGEKLFF. CDR3 DNA: TGTGCCAGTACCGACAGGGGAGAAAAACTGTTTTTT. This chain links TRBV19 with TRBJ1-4; 8 bases are a match to TRBD1. This CDR3 is 12 amino acids long. The germline V gene has CDR1 LNHDA and CDR2 SQIVND (reference sequence). V trimming: 7 bases; J trimming: 8 bases; junction bases outside the gene matches: 3.